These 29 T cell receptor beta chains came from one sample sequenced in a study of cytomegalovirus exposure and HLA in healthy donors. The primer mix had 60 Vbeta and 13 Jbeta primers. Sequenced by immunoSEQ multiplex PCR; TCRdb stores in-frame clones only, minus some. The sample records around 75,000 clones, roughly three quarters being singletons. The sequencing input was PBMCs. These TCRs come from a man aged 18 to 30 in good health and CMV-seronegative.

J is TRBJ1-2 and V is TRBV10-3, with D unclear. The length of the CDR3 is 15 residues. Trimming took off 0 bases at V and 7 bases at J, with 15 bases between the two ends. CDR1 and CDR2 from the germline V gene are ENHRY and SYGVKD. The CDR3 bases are TGTGCCATCAGTGAGTCGGGAGCTAGAACCTTTGGCTACACCTTC. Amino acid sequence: CAISESGARTFGYTF.

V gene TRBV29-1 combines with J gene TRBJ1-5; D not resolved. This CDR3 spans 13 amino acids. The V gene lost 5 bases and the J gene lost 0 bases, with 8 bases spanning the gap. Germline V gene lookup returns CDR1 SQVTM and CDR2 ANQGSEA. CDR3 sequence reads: CSVRDNSNQPQHF. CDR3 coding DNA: TGCAGCGTTAGAGATAATAGCAATCAGCCCCAGCATTTT.

The CDR3 bases are TGTGCCAGCAGCTATGGCAGGGGAGAAAAACTGTTTTTT. Translated: CASSYGRGEKLFF. The chain combines TRBV7-3 with TRBJ1-4; tentatively, D is TRBD1 (6 bases). The CDR3 extends over 13 amino acids. Germline loops: CDR1 SGHTA, CDR2 FQGTGA. V lost 4 bases and J 8 bases, leaving 11 bases between the germline ends.

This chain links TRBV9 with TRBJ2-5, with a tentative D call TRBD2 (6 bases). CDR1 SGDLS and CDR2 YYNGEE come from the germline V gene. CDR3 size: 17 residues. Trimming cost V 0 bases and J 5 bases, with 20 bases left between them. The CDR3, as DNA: TGTGCCAGCAGCGTAGTCTCCCAGGCGGGGTGGGGGGAGACCCAGTACTTC. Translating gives CASSVVSQAGWGETQYF. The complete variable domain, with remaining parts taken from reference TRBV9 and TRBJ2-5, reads DSGVTQTPKHLITATGQRVTLRCSPRSGDLSVYWYQQSLDQGLQFLIQYYNGEERAKGNILERFSAQQFPDLHSELNLSSLELGDSALYFCASSVVSQAGWGETQYFGPGTRLLVL.

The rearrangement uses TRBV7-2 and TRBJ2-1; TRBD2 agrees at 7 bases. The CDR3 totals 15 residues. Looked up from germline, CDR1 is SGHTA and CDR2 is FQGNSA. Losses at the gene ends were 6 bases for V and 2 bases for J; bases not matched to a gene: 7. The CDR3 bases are TGTGCCAGCAGTTCCGCGGCGGGGGCCTACAATGAGCAGTTCTTC. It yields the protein CASSSAAGAYNEQFF.

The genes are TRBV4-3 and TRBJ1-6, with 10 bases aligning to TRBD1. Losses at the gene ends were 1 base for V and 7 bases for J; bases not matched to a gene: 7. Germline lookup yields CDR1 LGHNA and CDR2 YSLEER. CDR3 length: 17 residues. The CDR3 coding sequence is TGCGCCAGCAGCCAAGGCGGACCGGGACAGGGGAATTCACCCCTCCACTTT. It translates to CASSQGGPGQGNSPLHF.

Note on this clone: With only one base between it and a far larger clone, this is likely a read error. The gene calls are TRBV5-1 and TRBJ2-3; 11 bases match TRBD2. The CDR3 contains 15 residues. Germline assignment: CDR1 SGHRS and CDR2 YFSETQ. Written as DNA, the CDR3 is TGCGCCAGCAGATTAGCGGGGGGGCCGTTTGATACGGAGTATTTT. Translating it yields CASRLAGGPFDTEYF.

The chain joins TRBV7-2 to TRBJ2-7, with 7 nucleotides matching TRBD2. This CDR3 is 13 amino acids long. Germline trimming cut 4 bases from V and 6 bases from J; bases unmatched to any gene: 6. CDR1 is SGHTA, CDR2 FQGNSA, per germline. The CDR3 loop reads CASSWGRGVEQYV. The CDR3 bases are TGTGCCAGCAGCTGGGGCCGGGGGGTCGAGCAGTACGTC.

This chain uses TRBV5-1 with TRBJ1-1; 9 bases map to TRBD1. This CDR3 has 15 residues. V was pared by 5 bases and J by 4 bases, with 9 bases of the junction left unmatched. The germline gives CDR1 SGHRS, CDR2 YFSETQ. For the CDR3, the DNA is TGCGCCAGCAGACAGACCCGACAGGGGGGCACTGAAGCTTTCTTT. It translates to CASRQTRQGGTEAFF. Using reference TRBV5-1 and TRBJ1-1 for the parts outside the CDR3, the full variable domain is KAGVTQTPRYLIKTRGQQVTLSCSPISGHRSVSWYQQTPGQGLQFLFEYFSETQRNKGNFPGRFSGRQFSNSRSEMNVSTLELGDSALYLCASRQTRQGGTEAFFGQGTRLTVV.

For the CDR3, the DNA is TGTGCCTGGAGTGTACTTCAGGGGGCCGGGGAGCTGTTTTTT. It codes for CAWSVLQGAGELFF. J is TRBJ2-2 and V is TRBV30; 7 bases match TRBD1. Germline loops: CDR1 GTSNPN, CDR2 SVGIG (reference sequence). V was pared by 0 bases and J by 6 bases, with 4 bases of the junction left unmatched. The CDR3 runs to 14 residues. Full variable domain (outside the CDR3, taken from reference TRBV30 and TRBJ2-2): SQTIHQWPATLVQPVGSPLSLECTVEGTSNPNLYWYRQAAGRGLQLLFYSVGIGQISSEVPQNLSASRPQDRQFILSSKKLLLSDSGFYLCAWSVLQGAGELFFGEGSRLTVL.

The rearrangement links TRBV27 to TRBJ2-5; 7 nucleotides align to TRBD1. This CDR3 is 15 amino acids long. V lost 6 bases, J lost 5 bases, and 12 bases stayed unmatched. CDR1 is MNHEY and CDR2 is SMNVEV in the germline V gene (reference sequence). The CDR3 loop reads CASSATKGARETQYF. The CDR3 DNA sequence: TGTGCCAGCAGCGCTACTAAGGGGGCGCGGGAGACCCAGTACTTC.

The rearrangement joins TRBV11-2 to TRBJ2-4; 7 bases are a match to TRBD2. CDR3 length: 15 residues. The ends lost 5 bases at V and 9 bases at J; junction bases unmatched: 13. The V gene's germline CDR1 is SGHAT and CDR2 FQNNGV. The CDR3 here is CASSRRERGTSIQYF. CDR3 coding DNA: TGTGCCAGCAGCCGTCGGGAGCGGGGCACTTCCATTCAGTACTTC. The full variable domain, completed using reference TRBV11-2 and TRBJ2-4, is EAGVAQSPRYKIIEKRQSVAFWCNPISGHATLYWYQQILGQGPKLLIQFQNNGVVDDSQLPKDRFSAERLKGVDSTLKIQPAKLEDSAVYLCASSRRERGTSIQYFGAGTRLSVL.

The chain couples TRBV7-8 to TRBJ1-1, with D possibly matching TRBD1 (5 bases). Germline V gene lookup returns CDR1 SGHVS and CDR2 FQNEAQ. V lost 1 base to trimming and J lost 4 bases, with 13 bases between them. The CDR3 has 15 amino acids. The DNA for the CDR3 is TGTGCCAGCAGCTTAGGGAGGGGCGTGTTCACTGAAGCTTTCTTT. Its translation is CASSLGRGVFTEAFF.

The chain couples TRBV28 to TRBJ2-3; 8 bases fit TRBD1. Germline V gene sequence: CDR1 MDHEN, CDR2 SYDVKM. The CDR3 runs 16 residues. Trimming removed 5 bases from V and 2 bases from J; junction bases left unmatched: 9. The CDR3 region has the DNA TGTGCCAGCAGTAGTAACAGGGGGTTCGACACAGATACGCAGTATTTT. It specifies CASSSNRGFDTDTQYF.

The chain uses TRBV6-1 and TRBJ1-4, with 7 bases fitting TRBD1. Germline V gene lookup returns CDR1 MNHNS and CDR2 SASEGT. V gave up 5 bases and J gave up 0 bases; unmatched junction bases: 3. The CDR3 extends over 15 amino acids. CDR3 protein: CASSRTGATNEKLFF. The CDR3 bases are TGTGCCAGCAGTCGGACAGGAGCAACTAATGAAAAACTGTTTTTT.

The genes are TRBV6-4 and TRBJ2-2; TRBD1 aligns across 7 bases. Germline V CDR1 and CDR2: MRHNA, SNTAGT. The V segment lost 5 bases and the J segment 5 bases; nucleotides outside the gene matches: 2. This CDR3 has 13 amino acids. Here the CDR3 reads CASSQGETGELFF. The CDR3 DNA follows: TGTGCCAGCAGTCAGGGGGAGACCGGGGAGCTGTTTTTT.

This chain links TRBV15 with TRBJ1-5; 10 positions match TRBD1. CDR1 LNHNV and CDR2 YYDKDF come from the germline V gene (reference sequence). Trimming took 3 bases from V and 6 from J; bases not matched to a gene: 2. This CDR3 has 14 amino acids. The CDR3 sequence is CATSRGQGIQPQHF. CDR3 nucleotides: TGTGCCACCAGCAGGGGACAGGGGATTCAGCCCCAGCATTTT.

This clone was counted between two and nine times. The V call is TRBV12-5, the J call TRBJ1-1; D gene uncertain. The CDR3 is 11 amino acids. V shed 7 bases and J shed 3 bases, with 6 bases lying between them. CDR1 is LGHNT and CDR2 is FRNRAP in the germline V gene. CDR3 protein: CASATDTEAFF. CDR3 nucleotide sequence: TGTGCTAGTGCCACGGACACTGAAGCTTTCTTT.

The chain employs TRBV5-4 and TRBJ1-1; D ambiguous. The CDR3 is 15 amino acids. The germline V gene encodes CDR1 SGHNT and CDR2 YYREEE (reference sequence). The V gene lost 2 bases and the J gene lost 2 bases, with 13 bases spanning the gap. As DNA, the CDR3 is TGTGCCAGCAGCTTAAAACGCGGCGGAAACACTGAAGCTTTCTTT. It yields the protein CASSLKRGGNTEAFF.

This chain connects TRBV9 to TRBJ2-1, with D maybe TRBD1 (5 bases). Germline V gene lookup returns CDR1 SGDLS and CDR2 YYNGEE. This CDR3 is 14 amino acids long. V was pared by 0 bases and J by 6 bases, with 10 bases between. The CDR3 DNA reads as TGTGCCAGCAGCGTAGCGGCAGGGCGCAATGAGCAGTTCTTC. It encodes CASSVAAGRNEQFF. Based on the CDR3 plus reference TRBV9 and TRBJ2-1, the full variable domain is DSGVTQTPKHLITATGQRVTLRCSPRSGDLSVYWYQQSLDQGLQFLIQYYNGEERAKGNILERFSAQQFPDLHSELNLSSLELGDSALYFCASSVAAGRNEQFFGPGTRLTVL.

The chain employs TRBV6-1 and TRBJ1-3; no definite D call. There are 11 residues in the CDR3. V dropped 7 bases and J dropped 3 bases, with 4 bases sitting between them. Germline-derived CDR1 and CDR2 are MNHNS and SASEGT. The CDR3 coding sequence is TGTGCCAGCATCATTGGAAACACCATATATTTT. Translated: CASIIGNTIYF.

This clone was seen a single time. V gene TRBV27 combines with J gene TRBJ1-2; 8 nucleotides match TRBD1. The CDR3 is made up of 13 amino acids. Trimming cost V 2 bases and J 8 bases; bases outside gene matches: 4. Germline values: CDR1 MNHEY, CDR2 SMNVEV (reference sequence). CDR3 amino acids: CASSLMTGEGYTF. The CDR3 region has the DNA TGTGCCAGCAGTTTAATGACAGGGGAGGGCTACACCTTC.

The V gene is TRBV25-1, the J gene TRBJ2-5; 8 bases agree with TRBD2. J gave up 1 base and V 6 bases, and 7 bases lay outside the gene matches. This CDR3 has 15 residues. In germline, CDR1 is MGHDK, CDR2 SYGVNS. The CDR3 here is CASSRGGWGQETQYF. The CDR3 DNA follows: TGTGCCAGCAGCCGGGGGGGGTGGGGCCAAGAGACCCAGTACTTC.

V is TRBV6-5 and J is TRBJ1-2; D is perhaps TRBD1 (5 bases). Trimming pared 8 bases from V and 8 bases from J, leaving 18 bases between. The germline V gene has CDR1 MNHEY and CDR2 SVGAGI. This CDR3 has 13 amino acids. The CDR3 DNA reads TGTGCCAGCCGACCGGGCACAGGCGCAGGCTACACCTTC. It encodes CASRPGTGAGYTF.

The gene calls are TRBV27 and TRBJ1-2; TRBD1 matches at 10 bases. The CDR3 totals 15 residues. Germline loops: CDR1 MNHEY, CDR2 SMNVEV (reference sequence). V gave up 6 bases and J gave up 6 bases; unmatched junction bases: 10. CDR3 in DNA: TGTGCCAGCAGACTTTTCGGACAGGGGGGCGATGGCTACACCTTC. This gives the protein CASRLFGQGGDGYTF.

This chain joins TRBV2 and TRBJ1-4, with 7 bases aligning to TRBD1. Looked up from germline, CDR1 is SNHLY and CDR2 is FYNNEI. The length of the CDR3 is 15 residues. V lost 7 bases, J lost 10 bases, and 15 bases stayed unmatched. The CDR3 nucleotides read TGTGCCAGCACGGATCGAACAGGGGAGACGCCAAAACTGTTTTTT. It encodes CASTDRTGETPKLFF.

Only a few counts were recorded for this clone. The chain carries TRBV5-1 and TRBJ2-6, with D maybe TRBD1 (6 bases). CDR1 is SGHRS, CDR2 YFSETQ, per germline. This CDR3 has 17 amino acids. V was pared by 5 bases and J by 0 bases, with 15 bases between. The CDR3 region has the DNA TGCGCCAGCAGGGGGGCTGAATCTTCCTCTGGGGCCAACGTCCTGACTTTC. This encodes CASRGAESSSGANVLTF.

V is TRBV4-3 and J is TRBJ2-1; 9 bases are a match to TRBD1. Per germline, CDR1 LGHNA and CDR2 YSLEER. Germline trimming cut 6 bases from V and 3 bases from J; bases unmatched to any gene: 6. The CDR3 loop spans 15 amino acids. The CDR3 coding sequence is TGCGCCAGCAGTCCCGGGACAGGGAACTACAATGAGCAGTTCTTC. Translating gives CASSPGTGNYNEQFF.

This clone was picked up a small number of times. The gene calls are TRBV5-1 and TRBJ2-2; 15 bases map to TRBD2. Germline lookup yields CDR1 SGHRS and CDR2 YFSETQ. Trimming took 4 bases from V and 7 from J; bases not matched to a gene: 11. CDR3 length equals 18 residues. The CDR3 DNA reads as TGCGCCAGCAGCATCCAGGGACTAGCGGGGGGAGTTGTCGGGGAGCTGTTTTTT. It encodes CASSIQGLAGGVVGELFF.